This TCR beta chain was recorded in a study of OX40 agonist ivuxolimab in advanced cancers. Across the study: The patients' treatment was ivuxolimab, an agonistic anti-OX40 (CD134) antibody. Head and neck, renal cell, melanoma or hepatocellular carcinoma were the cancers that dose-escalation patients had. Study conclusions and caveats: Relative to CD4+ cells, CD8+ T cells on average had more expanded clones.

In regard to this clone: Its antigen is unidentified.

CDR3 size: 16 residues. Per germline, CDR1 SGHDT and CDR2 YYEEEE. V lost 0 bases, J lost 5 bases, and 14 bases lay in between. Systemic immunosuppression or autoimmune disease history was grounds to exclude patients. The repertoire was sequenced with immunoSEQ multiplex PCR; TCRdb's copy has only in-frame clones and lacks some. The sample contains just over 80,000 clones, around 86% of which appear only once. The specimen was CD4+ or CD8+ T cells sorted from blood, collected in a trial of the OX40 agonist ivuxolimab. V is TRBV5-6 and J is TRBJ1-4; D is unresolved. The sequence was obtained from an adult with an advanced solid tumor such as melanoma, head and neck, liver or kidney cancer. CDR3: CASSLDAGNLNEKLFF. CDR3 coding DNA: TGTGCCAGCAGCTTGGACGCGGGTAATCTGAATGAAAAACTGTTTTTT.